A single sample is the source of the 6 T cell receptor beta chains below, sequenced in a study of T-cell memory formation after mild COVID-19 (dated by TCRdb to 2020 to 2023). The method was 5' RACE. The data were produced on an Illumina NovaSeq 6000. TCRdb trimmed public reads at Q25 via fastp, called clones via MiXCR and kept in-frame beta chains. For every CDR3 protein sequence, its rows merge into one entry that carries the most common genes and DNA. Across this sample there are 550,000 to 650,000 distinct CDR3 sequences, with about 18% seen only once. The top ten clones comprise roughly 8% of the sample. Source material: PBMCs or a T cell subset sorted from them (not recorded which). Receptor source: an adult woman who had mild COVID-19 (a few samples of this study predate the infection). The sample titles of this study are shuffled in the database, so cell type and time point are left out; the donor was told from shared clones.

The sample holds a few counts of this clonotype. The CDR3 DNA reads TGCAGTGCCACGGCGCAGGGCTCTGGAAACACCATATATTTT. Its protein is CSATAQGSGNTIYF. The chain combines TRBV20-1 with TRBJ1-3; D is possibly TRBD1 (5 bases). The CDR3 extends over 14 amino acids. Germline V gene data show CDR1 as DFQATT and CDR2 as SNEGSKA (reference sequence). V shed 6 bases and J shed 0 bases, with 12 bases lying between them.

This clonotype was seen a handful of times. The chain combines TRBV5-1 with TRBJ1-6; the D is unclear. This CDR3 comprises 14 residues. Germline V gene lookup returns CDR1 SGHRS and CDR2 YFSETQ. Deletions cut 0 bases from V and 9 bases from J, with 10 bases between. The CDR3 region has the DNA TGCGCCAGCAGCTTGGATCGTTCTATTTCACCCCTCCACTTT. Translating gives CASSLDRSISPLHF. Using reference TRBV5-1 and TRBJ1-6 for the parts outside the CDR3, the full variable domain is KAGVTQTPRYLIKTRGQQVTLSCSPISGHRSVSWYQQTPGQGLQFLFEYFSETQRNKGNFPGRFSGRQFSNSRSEMNVSTLELGDSALYLCASSLDRSISPLHFGNGTRLTVT.

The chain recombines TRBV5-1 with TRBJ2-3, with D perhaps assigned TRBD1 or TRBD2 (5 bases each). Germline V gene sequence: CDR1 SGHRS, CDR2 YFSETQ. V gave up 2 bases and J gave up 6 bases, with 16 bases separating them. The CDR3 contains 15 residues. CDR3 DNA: TGCGCCAGCAGCTTAAGTGGGGACCCGGCGGATACGCAGTATTTT. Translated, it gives CASSLSGDPADTQYF.

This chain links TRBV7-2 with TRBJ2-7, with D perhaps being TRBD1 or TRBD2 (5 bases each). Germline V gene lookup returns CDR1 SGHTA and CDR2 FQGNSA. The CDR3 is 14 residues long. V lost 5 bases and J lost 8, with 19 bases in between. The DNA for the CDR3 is TGTGCCAGCAGCCCCGGGACGGGAACCCCGAAGCAGTACTTC. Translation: CASSPGTGTPKQYF.

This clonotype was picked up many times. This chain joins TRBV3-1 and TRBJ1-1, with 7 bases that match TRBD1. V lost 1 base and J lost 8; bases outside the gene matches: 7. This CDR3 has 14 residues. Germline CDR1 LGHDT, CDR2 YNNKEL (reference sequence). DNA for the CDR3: TGTGCCAGCAGCCAAGCTCCACAGGGGAGGGAAGCTTTCTTT. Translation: CASSQAPQGREAFF.

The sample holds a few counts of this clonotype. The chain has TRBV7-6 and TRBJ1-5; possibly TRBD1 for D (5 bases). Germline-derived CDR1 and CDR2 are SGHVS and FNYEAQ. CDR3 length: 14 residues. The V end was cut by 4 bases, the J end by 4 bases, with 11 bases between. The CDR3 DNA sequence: TGTGCCAGCAGCTCCATGGAGGGGAATCAGCCCCAGCATTTT. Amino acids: CASSSMEGNQPQHF.